The 20 T cell receptor beta chains presented below share a single source sample, sequenced in a study of blood T cell repertoires in COVID-19. Only in-frame clones appear in the TCRdb table, and some are missing; sequencing was by immunoSEQ multiplex PCR. The sample lists some 250,000 clones, 87% seen once, with approximately 7.6% in the top ten. Input material: peripheral blood. These receptors came from a man in his sixties who had recovered from COVID-19.

J is TRBJ1-2 and V is TRBV24-1, with 7 bases identical to TRBD1. The germline CDR1 and CDR2 sequences are KGHDR and SFDVKD. The trim removed 4 bases at V and 6 bases at J, leaving 7 bases unmatched. The CDR3 extends over 14 amino acids. The CDR3 protein is CATSDAQGLDGYTF. The CDR3 DNA reads as TGTGCCACCAGTGACGCACAGGGGCTGGATGGCTACACCTTC.

This rearrangement joins TRBV18 to TRBJ2-7; 7 bases fit TRBD1. V shed 1 base and J 3 bases; nucleotides not matched to a gene: 6. CDR1 is KGHSH and CDR2 is LQKENI in the germline V gene. The CDR3 sequence is 15 residues long. For the CDR3, the DNA is TGTGCCAGCTCACCACGGCAGGGGGAAGGCTACGAGCAGTACTTC. It specifies CASSPRQGEGYEQYF.

This clone was found a few times. The chain's CDR3 is CASSPLAGALQETQYF. The CDR3 coding sequence is TGTGCCAGCAGTCCCCTAGCGGGGGCCCTACAAGAGACCCAGTACTTC. V is TRBV2 and J is TRBJ2-5; 10 bases fit TRBD2. The CDR3 covers 16 residues. Trimming at V came to 5 bases and at J to 2 bases, leaving 8 bases not matched to a gene. Germline V CDR1 and CDR2: SNHLY, FYNNEI.

The rearrangement links TRBV27 to TRBJ1-2, with TRBD1 matching 9 bases. The CDR3 has 17 residues. The trim removed 7 bases at V and 0 bases at J, leaving 12 bases unmatched. Germline V CDR1 and CDR2: MNHEY, SMNVEV (reference sequence). The CDR3 sequence is CASTPQGARSSNYGYTF. CDR3 bases: TGTGCCAGCACCCCACAGGGGGCTAGGTCTTCTAACTATGGCTACACCTTC.

The rearrangement uses TRBV5-1 and TRBJ1-6; D is undetermined. The CDR3 contains 14 residues. V was cut by 3 bases and J by 7 bases, with 11 bases left in between. CDR1 is SGHRS, CDR2 YFSETQ, per germline. As DNA, the CDR3 is TGCGCCAGCAGCTCCGGACTTCTGAATTCACCCCTCCACTTT. Residues: CASSSGLLNSPLHF.

The V call is TRBV11-2, the J call TRBJ1-4; unclear D gene. The CDR3 is made up of 15 amino acids. V was trimmed by 1 base and J by 8 bases, leaving 14 bases between them. Per germline, CDR1 SGHAT and CDR2 FQNNGV. This CDR3 is CASSLAGVIQEKLFF. The CDR3 nucleotides read TGTGCCAGCAGCTTAGCCGGGGTGATTCAGGAAAAACTGTTTTTT.

This chain connects TRBV6-2 or TRBV6-3 to TRBJ2-7; D may be TRBD1 (5 bases). V was clipped by 5 bases and J by 6 bases, with 14 bases between them. Germline V gives CDR1 MNHEY, CDR2 SVGEGT. The CDR3 spans 13 residues. CDR3: CASSTVTAFEQYF. CDR3 in DNA: TGTGCCAGCAGTACCGTGACAGCCTTCGAGCAGTACTTC.

This sequence joins TRBV7-9 and TRBJ1-3; D gene unclear. With 1 base removed from V and 4 bases from J, the gap between germline ends came to 14 bases. This CDR3 has 16 residues. Germline loops: CDR1 SEHNR, CDR2 FQNEAQ (reference sequence). This CDR3 reads CASSLVNNVPGNTIYF. The CDR3 DNA sequence: TGTGCCAGCAGCTTAGTTAACAATGTCCCGGGAAACACCATATATTTT.

The chain carries TRBV12-5 and TRBJ2-2; possible D gene TRBD1, 6 bases. Germline V gene data show CDR1 as LGHNT and CDR2 as FRNRAP. The CDR3 extends over 15 amino acids. The V end lost 3 bases, the J end lost 1 base, and 9 bases lay between the germline ends. CDR3 protein: CASGLGTQNTGELFF. As DNA, the CDR3 is TGTGCTAGTGGTTTAGGGACACAGAACACCGGGGAGCTGTTTTTT.

This chain uses TRBV7-2 with TRBJ1-3, with TRBD1 as a possible D gene (6 bases). V was cut by 2 bases and J by 2 bases, with 10 bases left in between. Germline lookup yields CDR1 SGHTA and CDR2 FQGNSA. The CDR3 extends over 15 amino acids. CDR3 sequence reads: CASSLQGLAGNTIYF. The CDR3 DNA reads TGTGCCAGCAGCTTACAGGGGCTTGCTGGAAACACCATATATTTT.

V is TRBV19 and J is TRBJ1-6, with TRBD1 matching 7 bases. The ends lost 3 bases at V and 6 bases at J; junction bases unmatched: 5. This CDR3 spans 15 amino acids. The germline gives CDR1 LNHDA, CDR2 SQIVND (reference sequence). CDR3 coding DNA: TGTGCCAGTAGTATGGCTAGGGGGCCTAATTCACCCCTCCACTTT. Protein: CASSMARGPNSPLHF.

A few counts support this clone. V and J are TRBV5-4 and TRBJ2-2; TRBD2 is a possible D gene (6 bases). Per the germline V gene, CDR1 is SGHNT and CDR2 is YYREEE (reference sequence). V was cut by 0 bases and J by 4 bases, with 13 bases left in between. The CDR3 covers 16 residues. The DNA for the CDR3 is TGTGCCAGCAGCTTGGCCGGGGGTCGAGTCACCGGGGAGCTGTTTTTT. Translating gives CASSLAGGRVTGELFF.

The chain carries TRBV5-1 and TRBJ1-2; D is possibly TRBD1 (5 bases). Between the trimmed V and J ends, which lost 5 bases and 1 base, there was a span of 15 bases. From germline, CDR1 is SGHRS and CDR2 YFSETQ. The CDR3 covers 15 residues. The CDR3 coding sequence is TGCGCCAGCAGTCGATTCGGGACTAGTAACTATGGCTACACCTTC. It is translated as CASSRFGTSNYGYTF.

The genes are TRBV12-3 or TRBV12-4 and TRBJ2-7; no firm D call. V gave up 4 bases and J gave up 4 bases, with 8 bases separating them. This CDR3 has 12 amino acids. Here the CDR3 reads CASSSRWYEQYV. The CDR3 bases are TGTGCCAGCAGTTCCCGGTGGTACGAGCAGTACGTC.

The genes are TRBV6-5 and TRBJ1-6, with D maybe TRBD1 (5 bases). The V and J ends lost 5 bases and 0 bases respectively, with 5 bases between them. The CDR3 totals 14 residues. Germline CDR1 MNHEY, CDR2 SVGAGI. As DNA, the CDR3 is TGTGCCAGCAGTCAGGGCTCCTATAATTCACCCCTCCACTTT. This gives the protein CASSQGSYNSPLHF.

The CDR3 is CASSVQGVNSPLHF. As DNA, the CDR3 is TGTGCCAGCAGCGTACAAGGGGTCAATTCACCCCTCCACTTT. The chain combines TRBV9 with TRBJ1-6; TRBD1 is a possible D gene (5 bases). CDR3 length equals 14 residues. Germline CDR1 SGDLS, CDR2 YYNGEE. V was pared by 1 base and J by 7 bases, with 9 bases between.

This rearrangement joins TRBV7-2 to TRBJ1-6; D is unclear. The CDR3 consists of 14 residues. Between the trimmed V and J ends, which lost 3 bases and 0 bases, there was a span of 3 bases. The germline CDR1 and CDR2 sequences are SGHTA and FQGNSA. The CDR3 coding sequence is TGTGCCAGCAGCTTTAGCTCCTATAATTCACCCCTCCACTTT. Its translation: CASSFSSYNSPLHF.

This chain links TRBV9 with TRBJ2-2, with D perhaps matching TRBD2 (6 bases). CDR1 and CDR2 (germline): SGDLS, YYNGEE. Trimming cost V 4 bases and J 6 bases, with 13 bases left between them. The CDR3 runs to 14 residues. CDR3 DNA: TGTGCCAGCAGCTCCCGACTAGTCCCCGGGGAGCTGTTTTTT. Its protein product is CASSSRLVPGELFF.

The J gene is TRBJ2-7, the V gene TRBV5-1, with 11 bases that match TRBD1. CDR1 is SGHRS, CDR2 YFSETQ, per germline. This CDR3 has 14 residues. Germline trimming cut 4 bases from V and 2 bases from J; bases unmatched to any gene: 2. The CDR3 protein is CASSPGQGAYEQYV. In DNA, the CDR3 is TGCGCCAGCAGCCCGGGACAGGGGGCCTACGAGCAGTACGTC.

The gene calls are TRBV18 and TRBJ2-1; weak D call: TRBD1 (6 bases). With 6 bases removed from V and 0 bases from J, the gap between germline ends came to 12 bases. The germline V gene has CDR1 KGHSH and CDR2 LQKENI. The CDR3 extends over 15 amino acids. CDR3 sequence reads: CASSPGQSSYNEQFF. In nucleotides, the CDR3 is TGTGCCAGCTCCCCTGGACAGAGCTCCTACAATGAGCAGTTCTTC.